The 8 T cell receptor beta chains in this list originate from one sample, sequenced in a study of control samples from healthy donors and cancer patients. Here immunoSEQ multiplex PCR was the method, and the copy in TCRdb shows in-frame clones only, minus some. The table has under 150,000 clones, around 91% seen once. The sequencing input was PBMCs. Source of these receptors: a woman aged 45-65 years with colorectal cancer.

The genes are TRBV6-6 and TRBJ1-6; D is perhaps TRBD1 (5 bases). V was trimmed by 2 bases and J by 14 bases, leaving 16 bases between them. The CDR3 extends over 14 amino acids. Germline-derived CDR1 and CDR2 are MNHNY and SVGAGI (reference sequence). The CDR3 region is CASSYPGRGGTLHF. The CDR3 coding sequence is TGTGCCAGCAGTTACCCGGGCCGCGGGGGGACCCTCCACTTT.

In its sample, this clone was seen once. The chain employs TRBV2 and TRBJ2-7; 8 bases are shared with TRBD1. From germline, CDR1 is SNHLY and CDR2 FYNNEI. The CDR3 is 14 amino acids. The V segment lost 6 bases and the J segment 4 bases; nucleotides outside the gene matches: 8. The chain's CDR3 is CASRQGGESYEQYF. The CDR3 nucleotides read TGTGCCAGCAGACAGGGGGGAGAATCGTACGAGCAGTACTTC.

The chain couples TRBV6-1 to TRBJ2-1; TRBD2 aligns across 15 bases. The CDR3 contains 19 residues. J was trimmed by 6 bases and V by 3 bases; bases with no gene match: 12. Germline V CDR1 and CDR2: MNHNS, SASEGT. CDR3: CASSELGGLAGGPLNEQFF. The CDR3 coding sequence is TGTGCCAGCAGTGAGTTGGGTGGACTAGCGGGAGGGCCCCTCAATGAGCAGTTCTTC.

The genes are TRBV18 and TRBJ1-5, with TRBD1 matching over 8 bases. Germline V lookup: CDR1 KGHSH, CDR2 LQKENI. V lost 4 bases to trimming and J lost 5 bases; unmatched junction nucleotides: 7. This CDR3 spans 15 amino acids. The CDR3 sequence is CASSQRTGPDQPQHF. The CDR3 bases are TGTGCCAGCTCACAACGGACAGGGCCTGATCAGCCCCAGCATTTT.

This clone is a singleton in its sample. This chain connects TRBV29-1 to TRBJ1-2; TRBD1 matches at 7 bases. In germline, CDR1 is SQVTM, CDR2 ANQGSEA. The length of the CDR3 is 12 residues. V lost 6 bases and J lost 3; bases outside the gene matches: 4. This CDR3 is CSVVTGDYGYTF. The DNA of the CDR3 is TGCAGCGTAGTTACAGGGGACTATGGCTACACCTTC.

J is TRBJ2-7 and V is TRBV28, with a possible D match to TRBD1 (6 bases). The germline gives CDR1 MDHEN, CDR2 SYDVKM. The CDR3 contains 13 residues. The ends were cut back, 7 bases at V and 2 bases at J, with 12 bases in the middle. DNA of the CDR3: TGTGCCAGCACTCAGGGGTTACCCTACGAGCAGTACTTC. It encodes CASTQGLPYEQYF. The full variable domain, in which reference TRBV28 and TRBJ2-7 provide the parts outside the CDR3, is DVKVTQSSRYLVKRTGEKVFLECVQDMDHENMFWYRQDPGLGLRLIYFSYDVKMKEKGDIPEGYSVSREKKERFSLILESASTNQTSMYLCASTQGLPYEQYFGPGTRLTVT.

The V call is TRBV30, the J call TRBJ2-1; TRBD1 matches 9 bases. The CDR3 runs to 12 residues. Germline lookup yields CDR1 GTSNPN and CDR2 SVGIG (reference sequence). After removal of 7 bases from V and 7 bases from J, the junction contained 5 bases not matched to a gene. The CDR3 region is CASQQGANEQFF. CDR3 DNA: TGTGCCTCACAACAGGGGGCGAATGAGCAGTTCTTC.

This sequence joins TRBV28 and TRBJ2-3; D is uncertain. Trimming took 8 bases from V and 2 from J, leaving 11 bases between them. CDR1 is MDHEN, CDR2 SYDVKM, per germline. This CDR3 comprises 13 residues. The CDR3 protein is CASGRRNTDTQYF. In nucleotides, the CDR3 is TGTGCCAGCGGCCGGAGAAACACAGATACGCAGTATTTT. Based on the CDR3 plus reference TRBV28 and TRBJ2-3, the full variable domain is DVKVTQSSRYLVKRTGEKVFLECVQDMDHENMFWYRQDPGLGLRLIYFSYDVKMKEKGDIPEGYSVSREKKERFSLILESASTNQTSMYLCASGRRNTDTQYFGPGTRLTVL.